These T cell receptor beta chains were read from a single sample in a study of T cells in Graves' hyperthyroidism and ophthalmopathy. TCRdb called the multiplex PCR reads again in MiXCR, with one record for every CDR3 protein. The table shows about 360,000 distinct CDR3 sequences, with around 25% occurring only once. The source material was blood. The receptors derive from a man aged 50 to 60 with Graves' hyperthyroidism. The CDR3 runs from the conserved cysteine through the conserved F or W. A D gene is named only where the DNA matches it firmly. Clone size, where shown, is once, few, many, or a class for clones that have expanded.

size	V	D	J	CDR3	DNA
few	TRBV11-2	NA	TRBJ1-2	CASSGGRNYGYTF	TGTGCCAGCAGCGGGGGCAGGAACTATGGCTACACCTTC
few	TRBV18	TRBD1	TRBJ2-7	CASSPRPGQGSSYEQYF	TGTGCCAGCTCACCACGACCGGGACAGGGAAGCTCCTACGAGCAGTACTTC
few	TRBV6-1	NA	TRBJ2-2	CASSLQQTKNTGELFF	TGTGCCAGCAGTTTACAGCAAACTAAGAACACCGGGGAGCTGTTTTTT
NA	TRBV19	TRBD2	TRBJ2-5	CASSTLTSGRAAETQYF	TGTGCCAGTAGTACATTGACTAGCGGGAGGGCCGCGGAGACCCAGTACTTC
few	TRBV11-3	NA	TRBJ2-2	CASKSTGELFF	TGTGCCAGCAAATCCACCGGGGAGCTGTTTTTT
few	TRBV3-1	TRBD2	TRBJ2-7	CASSARTSGFYEQYF	TGTGCCAGCAGCGCACGGACTAGCGGGTTCTACGAGCAGTACTTC
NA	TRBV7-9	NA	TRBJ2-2	CASTQTAANTGELFF	TGTGCCAGCACCCAGACGGCCGCGAACACCGGGGAGCTGTTTTTT
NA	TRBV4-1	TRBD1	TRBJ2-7	CASSQDGTGQASYEQYF	TGCGCCAGCAGCCAAGATGGGACGGGACAGGCATCCTACGAGCAGTACTTC
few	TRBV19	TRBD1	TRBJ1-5	CASSTGLPGTVSNQPQHF	TGTGCCAGTAGTACGGGCCTTCCCGGGACAGTTAGCAATCAGCCCCAGCATTTT
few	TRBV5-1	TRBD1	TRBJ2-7	CASSSRTGSGEQYF	TGCGCCAGCAGCTCTCGGACAGGGAGCGGCGAGCAGTACTTC
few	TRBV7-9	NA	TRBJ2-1	CASSSEWGIYNEQFF	TGTGCCAGCAGCTCCGAATGGGGGATCTACAATGAGCAGTTCTTC
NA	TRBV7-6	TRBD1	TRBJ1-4	CASSLEPDRGTGEKLFF	TGTGCCAGCAGCTTAGAACCCGATAGGGGGACAGGTGAAAAACTGTTTTTT
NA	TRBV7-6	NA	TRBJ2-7	CASSLAPLGDSYEQYF	TGTGCCAGCAGCTTAGCGCCTTTAGGGGACTCCTACGAGCAGTACTTC
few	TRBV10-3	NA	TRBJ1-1	CAISDNGAGNTEAFF	TGTGCCATCAGTGATAACGGGGCCGGGAACACTGAAGCTTTCTTT
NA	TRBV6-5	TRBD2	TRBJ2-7	CASSYRGGGSGEQYF	TGTGCCAGCAGTTACCGCGGGGGAGGGTCAGGCGAGCAGTACTTC
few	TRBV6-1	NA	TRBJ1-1	CASRQIGRMNTEAFF	TGTGCCAGCAGGCAAATAGGGAGAATGAACACTGAAGCTTTCTTT
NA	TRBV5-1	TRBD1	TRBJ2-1	CASSRGTGIRDEQFF	TGCGCCAGCAGCCGAGGGACAGGGATAAGGGATGAGCAGTTCTTC
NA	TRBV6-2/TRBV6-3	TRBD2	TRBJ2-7	CASSYSGSGVSYEQYF	TGTGCCAGCAGTTACTCCGGCAGCGGGGTATCCTACGAGCAGTACTTC
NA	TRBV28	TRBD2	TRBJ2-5	CASSLRSGSGQTQYF	TGTGCCAGCAGTTTAAGGAGCGGGAGTGGGCAGACCCAGTACTTC
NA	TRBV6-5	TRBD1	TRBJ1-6	CASSYDRGRVGNYSPLHF	TGTGCCAGCAGTTACGACAGGGGCAGGGTTGGGAACTATTCACCCCTCCACTTT
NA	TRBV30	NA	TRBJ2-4	CAWSVPARFNLNIQYF	TGTGCCTGGAGTGTACCCGCCCGATTTAACCTAAACATTCAGTACTTC
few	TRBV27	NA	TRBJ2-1	CASSPKEQFF	TGTGCCAGCAGTCCTAAGGAGCAGTTCTTC
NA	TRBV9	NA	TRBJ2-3	CASSPVATDTQYF	TGTGCCAGCAGCCCCGTGGCCACAGATACGCAGTATTTT
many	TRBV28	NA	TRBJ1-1	CASSFHGEAFF	TGTGCCAGCAGTTTTCACGGTGAAGCTTTCTTT
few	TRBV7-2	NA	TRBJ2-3	CASSAGRINLRRRTQYF	TGTGCCAGCAGCGCGGGCCGGATCAATCTACGTCGGCGTACGCAGTATTTT
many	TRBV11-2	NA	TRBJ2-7	CASSLGLDPAYEQYF	TGTGCCAGCAGCTTAGGGCTGGACCCGGCCTACGAGCAGTACTTC
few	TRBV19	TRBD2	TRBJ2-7	CASSRSAGATYEQYF	TGTGCCAGTAGTAGGTCAGCGGGGGCTACCTACGAGCAGTACTTC
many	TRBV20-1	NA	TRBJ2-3	CSAPEEGRDTQYF	TGCAGTGCTCCCGAGGAGGGGCGGGATACGCAGTATTTT
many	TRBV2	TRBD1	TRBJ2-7	CASSMKTGVGEQYF	TGTGCCAGCAGCATGAAGACAGGGGTAGGCGAGCAGTACTTC
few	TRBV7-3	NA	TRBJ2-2	CASSPQALGELFF	TGTGCCAGCAGCCCCCAGGCGCTCGGGGAGCTGTTTTTT
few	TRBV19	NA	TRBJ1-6	CASRRGVSASPLHF	TGTGCCAGTAGGCGTGGAGTCTCGGCTTCACCCCTCCACTTT
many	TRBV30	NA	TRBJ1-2	CAWRTTQDHNYGYTF	TGTGCCTGGAGAACAACCCAGGACCACAACTATGGCTACACCTTC
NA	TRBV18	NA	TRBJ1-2	CASSLSHRDAKNGYTF	TGTGCCAGCTCATTGTCTCACAGGGACGCTAAAAATGGCTACACCTTC
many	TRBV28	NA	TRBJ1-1	CASSSFRKDTEAFF	TGTGCCAGCAGTTCTTTTAGAAAAGACACTGAAGCTTTCTTT
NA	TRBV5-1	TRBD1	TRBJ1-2	CASSYGQGNYGYTF	TGCGCCAGCAGCTACGGACAGGGTAACTATGGCTACACCTTC
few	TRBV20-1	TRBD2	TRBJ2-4	CSAGSGSGNIQYF	TGCAGTGCTGGTAGCGGGAGTGGAAACATTCAGTACTTC
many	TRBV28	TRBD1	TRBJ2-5	CASSSGQGAGETQYF	TGTGCCAGCAGTTCCGGACAGGGGGCAGGAGAGACCCAGTACTTC
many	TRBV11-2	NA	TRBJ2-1	CASSNTDEQFF	TGTGCCAGCAGCAATACGGATGAGCAGTTCTTC
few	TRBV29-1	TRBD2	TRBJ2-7	CSVLGLAGGGEQYF	TGCAGCGTTCTGGGACTAGCGGGAGGGGGCGAGCAGTACTTC
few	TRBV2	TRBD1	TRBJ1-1	CASSVTGGTEAFF	TGTGCCAGCAGTGTGACAGGGGGCACTGAAGCTTTCTTT
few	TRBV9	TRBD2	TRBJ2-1	CASSVGAGTSGRANEQFF	TGTGCCAGCAGCGTAGGGGCTGGGACTAGCGGGAGGGCCAATGAGCAGTTCTTC
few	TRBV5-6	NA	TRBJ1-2	CASREGSNYGYTF	TGTGCCAGCAGGGAGGGTAGTAACTATGGCTACACCTTC
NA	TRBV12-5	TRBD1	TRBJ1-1	CASGGINTGAGTEAFF	TGTGCTAGTGGTGGAATAAATACAGGGGCCGGCACTGAAGCTTTCTTT